This T cell receptor (beta chain) was recovered during a study of T-cell memory formation after mild COVID-19. Findings and caveats of the study: The CD4+ clones that contracted clustered mainly within CM and EM, and the CD8+ clones concentrated in EMRA.

This clonotype has only a few counts. Its matching antigen is unknown. CDR1 is SGDLS, CDR2 YYNGEE, per germline. This CDR3 region has 14 residues. V lost 4 bases and J lost 1, with 8 bases in between. Researchers used 5'RACE with constant-segment primers to make TCR alpha and TCR beta cDNA libraries that carry sample barcodes and UMIs. MiXCR, run by TCRdb on the 5' RACE reads, gives a single entry per CDR3 protein. Of under 700,000 distinct CDR3 sequences detected, about 20% appear once; the ten largest clones hold under 15%. V and J are TRBV9 and TRBJ2-2; D not certain. The origin of this receptor is an adult woman who had mild COVID-19 (a few samples of this study predate the infection). Cell type and time point are not known. The sample taken for sequencing was PBMCs or a T cell subset sorted from them (not recorded which). CDR3 sequence: CASSKVWNTGELFF. As DNA, the CDR3 is TGTGCCAGCAGCAAGGTGTGGAACACCGGGGAGCTGTTTTTT.